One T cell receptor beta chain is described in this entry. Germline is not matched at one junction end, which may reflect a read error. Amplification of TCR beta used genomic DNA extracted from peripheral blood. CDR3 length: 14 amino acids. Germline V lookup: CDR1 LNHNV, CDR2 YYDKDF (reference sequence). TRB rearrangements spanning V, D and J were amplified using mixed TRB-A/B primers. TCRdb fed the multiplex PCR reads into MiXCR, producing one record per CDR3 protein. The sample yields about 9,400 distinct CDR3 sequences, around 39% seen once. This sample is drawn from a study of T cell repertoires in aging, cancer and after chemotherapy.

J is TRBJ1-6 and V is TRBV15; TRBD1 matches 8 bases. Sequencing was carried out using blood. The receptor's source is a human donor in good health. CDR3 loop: CATGSGQGRPPLHF. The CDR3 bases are TGTGCCACCGGCAGCGGACAGGGAAGGCCACCCCTCCACTTT.